This T cell receptor beta chain originates from a study of shared clonotypes between healthy human individuals. Across the whole study: CD4 naive and memory got three plates each, CD8 naive two, CD8 memory one.

Sorted-subset replicate PCRs used roughly 210 ng of genomic DNA. This amount corresponded to 30,000 to 35,000 T cell genomes. Produced via immunoSEQ multiplex PCR; TCRdb's table is partial and in-frame only. The sample contains fewer than 1.8 million clones, 97% to 99% of which appear only once. Deletions cut 10 bases from V and 2 bases from J, with 14 bases between. Germline V gives CDR1 MDHEN, CDR2 SYDVKM. The length of the CDR3 is 14 residues. The origin of this receptor is a man aged 25-45 years in good health. What was sequenced was naive CD4+ T cells sorted from blood. The sample's subset: CD45RA+ positively selected. V is TRBV28 and J is TRBJ2-2; tentatively, D is TRBD1 (6 bases). CDR3 nucleotides: TGTGCCACCCAGGGGTGGGTCAACACCGGGGAGCTGTTTTTT. Residues: CATQGWVNTGELFF.